Listed below are T cell receptor beta chains from one sample, sequenced in a study of control samples from healthy donors and cancer patients. This table comes from immunoSEQ multiplex PCR, and its TCRdb copy is limited to in-frame clones, with some not included. The data contain about 130,000 clones, 70% to 90% of them singletons. Sequenced material: blood. These receptor sequences come from a man in his fifties in good health. CDR3s include the opening cysteine and the closing phenylalanine or tryptophan. The order of the fields is J gene, D gene, V gene, clone size, CDR3 protein, CDR3 DNA. D genes are given only for firm matches. Expanded clones get a size class; other rows say once, few or many, or leave the size out.

J: TRBJ2-5; D: TRBD2; V: TRBV5-1; size: NA; CDR3: CASSFGGKETQYF; DNA: TGCGCCAGCAGCTTCGGGGGGAAAGAGACCCAGTACTTC
J: TRBJ1-2; D: NA; V: TRBV6-5; size: NA; CDR3: CASSYSIGRIYGYTF; DNA: TGTGCCAGCAGTTACTCGATTGGACGGATATATGGCTACACCTTC
J: TRBJ1-2; D: NA; V: TRBV6-1; size: NA; CDR3: CASSEGFLSADGYTF; DNA: TGTGCCAGCAGTGAAGGGTTTCTTTCGGCCGATGGCTACACCTTC
J: TRBJ1-5; D: NA; V: TRBV10-3; size: NA; CDR3: CAISAVDQPQHF; DNA: TGTGCCATCAGTGCTGTAGATCAGCCCCAGCATTTT
J: TRBJ2-7; D: NA; V: TRBV5-5; size: NA; CDR3: CASSLVTEAYEQYF; DNA: TGTGCCAGCAGCTTGGTTACAGAAGCCTACGAGCAGTACTTC
J: TRBJ1-2; D: TRBD1; V: TRBV7-9; size: NA; CDR3: CASSPGTGVLYGYTF; DNA: TGTGCCAGCAGCCCCGGGACAGGGGTTCTCTATGGCTACACCTTC
J: TRBJ2-7; D: TRBD1; V: TRBV14; size: NA; CDR3: CASSLLQGAPGEQYF; DNA: TGTGCCAGCAGCCTATTACAGGGGGCGCCGGGCGAGCAGTACTTC
J: TRBJ2-7; D: NA; V: TRBV6-5; size: NA; CDR3: CASTGRGYEQYF; DNA: TGTGCCAGCACAGGCAGGGGCTACGAGCAGTACTTC
J: TRBJ1-3; D: NA; V: TRBV13; size: NA; CDR3: CASRDGGGQSGNTIYF; DNA: TGTGCCAGCAGAGACGGGGGGGGACAATCTGGAAACACCATATATTTT
J: TRBJ2-1; D: NA; V: TRBV18; size: NA; CDR3: CASSPPAEPYNEQFF; DNA: TGTGCCAGCTCACCACCGGCGGAACCCTACAATGAGCAGTTCTTC
J: TRBJ1-1; D: TRBD1; V: TRBV2; size: NA; CDR3: CASRARTGVDTEAFF; DNA: TGTGCCAGCAGAGCTAGGACAGGGGTGGATACTGAAGCTTTCTTT
J: TRBJ2-2; D: TRBD1; V: TRBV5-1; size: NA; CDR3: CASNPRTGGNTGELFF; DNA: TGCGCCAGCAACCCAAGGACAGGGGGTAACACCGGGGAGCTGTTTTTT
J: TRBJ2-3; D: TRBD2; V: TRBV5-1; size: NA; CDR3: CASRSGGAGDTQYF; DNA: TGCGCCAGCAGAAGCGGGGGGGCCGGAGATACGCAGTATTTT
J: TRBJ1-2; D: NA; V: TRBV2; size: NA; CDR3: CASSENVLNNGYTF; DNA: TGTGCCAGCAGTGAAAACGTCTTAAATAATGGCTACACCTTC
J: TRBJ2-5; D: TRBD2; V: TRBV19; size: NA; CDR3: CASSISGLAKETQYF; DNA: TGTGCCAGTAGTATCTCGGGACTAGCAAAAGAGACCCAGTACTTC
J: TRBJ1-3; D: NA; V: TRBV5-1; size: NA; CDR3: CASSGGTGSGNTIYF; DNA: TGCGCCAGCAGCGGGGGAACAGGGTCTGGAAACACCATATATTTT
J: TRBJ2-3; D: NA; V: TRBV3-1/TRBV3-2; size: NA; CDR3: CASSQGRVGGTDTQYF; DNA: TGTGCCAGCAGCCAAGGTAGAGTTGGAGGCACAGATACGCAGTATTTT
J: TRBJ2-3; D: TRBD2; V: TRBV7-3; size: NA; CDR3: CASSQLAGGTDTQYF; DNA: TGTGCCAGCAGCCAATTAGCGGGGGGTACAGATACGCAGTATTTT
J: TRBJ1-6; D: NA; V: TRBV27; size: NA; CDR3: CASSATSYNSPLHF; DNA: TGTGCCAGCAGTGCAACCTCCTATAATTCACCCCTCCACTTT
J: TRBJ2-2; D: NA; V: TRBV4-1; size: NA; CDR3: CASSGVFRSTGGELFF; DNA: TGCGCCAGCAGCGGGGTTTTTCGGTCCACGGGGGGGGAGCTGTTTTTT
J: TRBJ2-2; D: TRBD2; V: TRBV6-1; size: NA; CDR3: CASSEGRGGWNTGELFF; DNA: TGTGCCAGCAGTGAGGGGCGCGGGGGTTGGAACACCGGGGAGCTGTTTTTT
J: TRBJ1-4; D: NA; V: TRBV28; size: NA; CDR3: CASSLNGGRGEKLFF; DNA: TGTGCCAGCAGTTTAAACGGGGGGAGGGGTGAAAAACTGTTTTTT
J: TRBJ2-7; D: NA; V: TRBV7-9; size: NA; CDR3: CASSLAGVYEQYF; DNA: TGTGCCAGCAGCTTAGCAGGGGTCTACGAGCAGTACTTC
J: TRBJ2-1; D: NA; V: TRBV9; size: once; CDR3: CASSVADNEQFF; DNA: TGTGCCAGCAGCGTAGCCGACAATGAGCAGTTCTTC
J: TRBJ1-2; D: TRBD1; V: TRBV28; size: NA; CDR3: CASSFSGVGQATRYGYTF; DNA: TGTGCCAGCAGTTTCTCCGGCGTAGGACAGGCGACCCGATATGGCTACACCTTC
J: TRBJ2-3; D: NA; V: TRBV28; size: NA; CDR3: CASRSTLGGAVAQYF; DNA: TGTGCCAGCAGGAGTACGTTAGGCGGGGCAGTGGCGCAGTATTTT
J: TRBJ2-5; D: TRBD2; V: TRBV10-1; size: NA; CDR3: CASQTSGGQETQYF; DNA: TGCGCCAGCCAGACTAGCGGGGGACAAGAGACCCAGTACTTC
J: TRBJ2-1; D: TRBD2; V: TRBV10-3; size: NA; CDR3: CAISYRLAGISYNEQFF; DNA: TGTGCCATCAGTTACCGACTAGCGGGGATCTCCTACAATGAGCAGTTCTTC
J: TRBJ1-5; D: NA; V: TRBV7-9; size: NA; CDR3: CASSPDGTRQPQHF; DNA: TGTGCCAGCAGTCCAGACGGAACGAGGCAGCCCCAGCATTTT
J: TRBJ2-2; D: TRBD1; V: TRBV7-9; size: once; CDR3: CASSRTGGNTGELFF; DNA: TGTGCCAGCAGCCGGACAGGGGGCAACACCGGGGAGCTGTTTTTT
J: TRBJ2-7; D: NA; V: TRBV9; size: NA; CDR3: CASSVDVGGGRSYEQYF; DNA: TGTGCCAGCAGCGTAGACGTGGGGGGGGGCCGGTCCTACGAGCAGTACTTC
J: TRBJ1-3; D: NA; V: TRBV3-1/TRBV3-2; size: NA; CDR3: CASSQRGSGNTIYF; DNA: TGTGCCAGCAGCCAACGGGGCTCTGGAAACACCATATATTTT
J: TRBJ2-5; D: TRBD2; V: TRBV4-1; size: NA; CDR3: CASSQRGLAVQETQYF; DNA: TGCGCCAGCAGCCAAAGGGGACTAGCGGTTCAAGAGACCCAGTACTTC
J: TRBJ2-3; D: TRBD1; V: TRBV6-6; size: NA; CDR3: CASSYSTGRYF; DNA: TGTGCCAGCAGTTACTCGACAGGGAGGTATTTT
J: TRBJ1-4; D: NA; V: TRBV3-1/TRBV3-2; size: NA; CDR3: CASSQVPGVKGEKLFF; DNA: TGTGCCAGCAGCCAAGTTCCAGGGGTGAAGGGAGAAAAACTGTTTTTT
J: TRBJ1-4; D: NA; V: TRBV25-1; size: NA; CDR3: CASSDRGSEKLFF; DNA: TGTGCCAGCAGTGACCGGGGCTCTGAAAAACTGTTTTTT
J: TRBJ1-1; D: NA; V: TRBV28; size: NA; CDR3: CASMWGFRSEAFF; DNA: TGTGCCAGCATGTGGGGATTCAGGTCTGAAGCTTTCTTT
J: TRBJ1-1; D: NA; V: TRBV18; size: NA; CDR3: CASSPVVGRGSTEAFF; DNA: TGTGCCAGCTCACCCGTTGTGGGCAGGGGAAGCACTGAAGCTTTCTTT
J: TRBJ2-3; D: NA; V: TRBV11-3; size: NA; CDR3: CASSLVVVESTDTQYF; DNA: TGTGCCAGCAGCTTAGTTGTGGTAGAAAGCACAGATACGCAGTATTTT
J: TRBJ1-1; D: NA; V: TRBV7-2; size: NA; CDR3: CASSRYGTHTEAFF; DNA: TGTGCCAGCAGCCGTTACGGGACCCACACTGAAGCTTTCTTT
J: TRBJ1-2; D: TRBD1; V: TRBV7-8; size: NA; CDR3: CASSLRDSNYGYTF; DNA: TGTGCCAGCAGCCTGAGGGACAGTAACTATGGCTACACCTTC
J: TRBJ2-2; D: TRBD1; V: TRBV6-5; size: NA; CDR3: CASEQGNVGELFF; DNA: TGTGCCAGCGAACAGGGGAATGTCGGGGAGCTGTTTTTT
J: TRBJ1-5; D: TRBD1; V: TRBV2; size: NA; CDR3: CASSSDRGNQPQHF; DNA: TGTGCCAGCAGTTCGGACAGGGGAAATCAGCCCCAGCATTTT
J: TRBJ1-2; D: TRBD1; V: TRBV5-1; size: NA; CDR3: CASSEGQGHVSYTF; DNA: TGCGCCAGCAGCGAAGGACAGGGGCACGTTTCCTACACCTTC
J: TRBJ2-2; D: NA; V: TRBV5-4; size: few; CDR3: CASSLAFRGPGELFF; DNA: TGTGCCAGCAGCTTGGCTTTCAGGGGTCCCGGGGAGCTGTTTTTT
J: TRBJ1-4; D: NA; V: TRBV7-2; size: NA; CDR3: CASSLSAGPLGEKLFF; DNA: TGTGCCAGCAGCTTAAGCGCGGGACCCCTTGGGGAAAAACTGTTTTTT
J: TRBJ2-7; D: NA; V: TRBV5-4; size: NA; CDR3: CASSFLGSSYEQYF; DNA: TGTGCCAGCAGCTTTTTAGGAAGCTCCTACGAGCAGTACTTC
J: TRBJ2-6; D: NA; V: TRBV5-1; size: NA; CDR3: CASRGGSGANVLTF; DNA: TGCGCCAGCAGGGGGGGCTCTGGGGCCAACGTCCTGACTTTC
J: TRBJ1-3; D: TRBD1; V: TRBV2; size: NA; CDR3: CASRVGQGFGNTIYF; DNA: TGTGCCAGCAGAGTGGGACAGGGATTCGGAAACACCATATATTTT
J: TRBJ2-3; D: NA; V: TRBV10-1; size: NA; CDR3: CASSDYHGGRTTHSTDTQYF; DNA: TGCGCCAGCAGTGATTACCACGGGGGCAGGACGACGCACAGCACAGATACGCAGTATTTT
J: TRBJ2-5; D: NA; V: TRBV7-9; size: NA; CDR3: CASSTMGQQEYF; DNA: TGTGCCAGCAGCACAATGGGGCAGCAAGAATACTTC
J: TRBJ2-7; D: NA; V: TRBV18; size: NA; CDR3: CASSPPGRTVYEQYF; DNA: TGTGCCAGCTCTCCGCCGGGACGAACGGTCTACGAGCAGTACTTC